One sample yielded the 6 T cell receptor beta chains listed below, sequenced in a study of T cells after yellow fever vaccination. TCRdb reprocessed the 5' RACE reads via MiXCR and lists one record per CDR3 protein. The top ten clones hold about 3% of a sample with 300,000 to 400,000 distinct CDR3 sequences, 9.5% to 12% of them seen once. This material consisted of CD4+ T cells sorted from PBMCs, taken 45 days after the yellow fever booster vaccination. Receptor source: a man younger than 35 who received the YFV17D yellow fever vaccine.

Written as DNA, the CDR3 is TGCGCCAGCAGCCAAGTGCAGGGGGCCCACACTGAAGCTTTCTTT. It encodes CASSQVQGAHTEAFF. The V call is TRBV4-1, the J call TRBJ1-1, with TRBD1 matching over 8 bases. The CDR3 contains 15 residues. Germline loops: CDR1 MGHRA, CDR2 YSYEKL. The junction had 4 bases not matched to a gene; V was cut back by 1 base and J by 3 bases.

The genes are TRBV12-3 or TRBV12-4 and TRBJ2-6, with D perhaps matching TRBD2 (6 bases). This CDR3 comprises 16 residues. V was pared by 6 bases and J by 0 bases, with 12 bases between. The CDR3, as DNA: TGTGCCAGCAGCGGCGGAGGGGACTCTGGGGCCAACGTCCTGACTTTC. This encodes CASSGGGDSGANVLTF.

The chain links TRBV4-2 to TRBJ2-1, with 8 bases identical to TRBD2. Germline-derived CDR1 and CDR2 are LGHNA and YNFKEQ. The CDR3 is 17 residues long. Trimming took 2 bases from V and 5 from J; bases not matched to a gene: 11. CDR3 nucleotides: TGTGCCAGCAGCCAATCCCCGGTCGGGGGGGCGGACAATGAGCAGTTCTTC. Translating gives CASSQSPVGGADNEQFF.

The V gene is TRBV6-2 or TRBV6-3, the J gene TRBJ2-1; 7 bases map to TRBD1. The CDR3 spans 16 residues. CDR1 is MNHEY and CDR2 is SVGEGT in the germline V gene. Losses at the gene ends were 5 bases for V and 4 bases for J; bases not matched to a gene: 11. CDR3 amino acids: CASSTLGAGGYNEQFF. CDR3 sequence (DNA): TGTGCCAGCAGTACCCTAGGGGCAGGGGGATACAATGAGCAGTTCTTC.

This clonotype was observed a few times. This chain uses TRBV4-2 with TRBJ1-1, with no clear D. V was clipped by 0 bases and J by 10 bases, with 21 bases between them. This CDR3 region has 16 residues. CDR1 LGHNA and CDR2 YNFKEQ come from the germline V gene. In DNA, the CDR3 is TGTGCCAGCAGCCAAGAGCCCCAGTCCGCGTTACCACGAGCTTTCTTT. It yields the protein CASSQEPQSALPRAFF.

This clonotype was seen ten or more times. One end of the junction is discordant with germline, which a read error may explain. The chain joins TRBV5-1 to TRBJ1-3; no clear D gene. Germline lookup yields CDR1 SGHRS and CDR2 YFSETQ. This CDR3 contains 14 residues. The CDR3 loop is CASSLGYSGNTIYF. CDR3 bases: TGCGCCAGCAGTTTGGGGTACTCTGGAAACACCATATATTTT.